This T cell receptor (beta chain) was sequenced for a study of control samples from healthy donors and cancer patients. The CDR3 loop spans 18 amino acids. Germline values: CDR1 SEHNR, CDR2 FQNEAQ (reference sequence). Trimming took 5 bases from V and 1 from J; bases not matched to a gene: 7. Repertoires were generated with immunoSEQ multiplex PCR, while TCRdb's copy carries only in-frame clones and drops some. The sample records 150,000 to 200,000 clones, more than 90% being singletons. This clone is a singleton in its sample. The specimen sequenced was blood. This chain links TRBV7-9 with TRBJ2-1; 14 nucleotides agree with TRBD2. The origin of this receptor is a woman between 35 and 50 years old in good health. CDR3 amino acids: CASSAWTSGGPSYNEQFF. The CDR3 DNA follows: TGTGCCAGCAGCGCTTGGACTAGCGGGGGGCCATCCTACAATGAGCAGTTCTTC.